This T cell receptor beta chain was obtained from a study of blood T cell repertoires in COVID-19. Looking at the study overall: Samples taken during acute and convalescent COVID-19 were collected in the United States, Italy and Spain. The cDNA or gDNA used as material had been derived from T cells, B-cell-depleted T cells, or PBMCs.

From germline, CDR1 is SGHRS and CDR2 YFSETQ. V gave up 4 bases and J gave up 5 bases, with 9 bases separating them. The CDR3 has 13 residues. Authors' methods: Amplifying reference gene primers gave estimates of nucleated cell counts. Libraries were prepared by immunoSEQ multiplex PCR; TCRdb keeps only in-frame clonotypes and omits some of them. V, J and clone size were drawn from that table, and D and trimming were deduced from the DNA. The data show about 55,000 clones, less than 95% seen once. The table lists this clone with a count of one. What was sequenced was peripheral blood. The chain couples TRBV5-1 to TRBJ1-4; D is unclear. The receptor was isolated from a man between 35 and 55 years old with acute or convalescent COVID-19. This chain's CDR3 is CASSINGNEKLFF. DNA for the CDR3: TGCGCCAGCAGCATAAACGGGAATGAAAAACTGTTTTTT.